This T cell receptor beta chain was sequenced for a study of T-cell reconstitution after alpha-beta-depleted transplantation in children. Study results and caveats: Reports say that about two months after transplant, the alpha-beta T cells came out of several hundred graft clones that had expanded.

The CDR3 covers 15 residues. The V segment lost 3 bases and the J segment 4 bases; nucleotides outside the gene matches: 3. CDR1 is SGDLS and CDR2 is YYNGEE in the germline V gene. Unique molecular identifiers were incorporated when the TCRbeta library was constructed. Each CDR3 protein is one row after TCRdb ran MiXCR on the PCR reads. The table includes fewer than 250,000 distinct CDR3 sequences, approximately 17% detected once. This clonotype was seen a handful of times. Its antigen remains unknown. This TCR was sampled from a male patient aged 2 to 10 who had a stem cell transplant for acute lymphoblastic leukemia, so the T cells may come from the graft donor. The sequencing here drew on PBMCs, mostly from graft donor cells, taken 360 days after TCRalphabeta/CD19-depleted stem cell transplant. The chain employs TRBV9 and TRBJ2-1; 11 nucleotides align to TRBD2. CDR3 in amino acids: CASSGGTSGYNEQFF. As DNA, the CDR3 is TGTGCCAGCAGCGGCGGGACTAGCGGTTACAATGAGCAGTTCTTC. The variable domain in full, with the rest retrieved from reference TRBV9 and TRBJ2-1, is DSGVTQTPKHLITATGQRVTLRCSPRSGDLSVYWYQQSLDQGLQFLIQYYNGEERAKGNILERFSAQQFPDLHSELNLSSLELGDSALYFCASSGGTSGYNEQFFGPGTRLTVL.